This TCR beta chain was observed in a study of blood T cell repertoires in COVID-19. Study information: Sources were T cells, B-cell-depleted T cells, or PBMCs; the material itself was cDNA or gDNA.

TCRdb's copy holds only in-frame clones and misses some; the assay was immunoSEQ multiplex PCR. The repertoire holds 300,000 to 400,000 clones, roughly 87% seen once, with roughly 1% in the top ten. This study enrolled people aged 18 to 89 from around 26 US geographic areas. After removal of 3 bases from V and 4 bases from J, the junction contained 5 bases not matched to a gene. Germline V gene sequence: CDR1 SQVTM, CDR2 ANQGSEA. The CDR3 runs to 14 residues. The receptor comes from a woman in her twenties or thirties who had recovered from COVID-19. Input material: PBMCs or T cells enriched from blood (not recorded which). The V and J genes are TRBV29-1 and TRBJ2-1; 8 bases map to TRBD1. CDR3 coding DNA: TGCAGCGTTGAGTCCGGACAGGGTTACAATGAGCAGTTCTTC. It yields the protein CSVESGQGYNEQFF.